The rows below give T cell receptor beta chains drawn from one sample of a study of OX40 agonist ivuxolimab in advanced cancers. Repertoires were generated with immunoSEQ multiplex PCR, while TCRdb's copy carries only in-frame clones and drops some. The profile shows roughly 86,000 clones, 65% to 90% of them singletons. Sequenced material: CD4+ or CD8+ T cells sorted from blood, taken in a trial of the OX40 agonist ivuxolimab. Receptors were obtained from an adult with an advanced solid tumor such as melanoma, head and neck, liver or kidney cancer. CDR3s include the opening cysteine and the closing phenylalanine or tryptophan. A D gene is named only where the DNA matches it firmly. Clone size, where shown, is once, few, many, or a class for clones that have expanded.

j_call v_call clone_size d_call cdr3_nt cdr3_aa
TRBJ2-3 TRBV18 . . TGTGCCAGCTCACCTAAAGATACGCAGTATTTT CASSPKDTQYF
TRBJ1-1 TRBV28 few . TGTGCCAGCAGTTTACCGGGACATTCGAACACTGAAGCTTTCTTT CASSLPGHSNTEAFF
TRBJ1-5 TRBV28 . . TGTGCCAGCCGAGATAGCAATCAGCCCCAGCATTTT CASRDSNQPQHF
TRBJ2-4 TRBV30 . TRBD1 TGTGCCTGGAGTGTAAAGGGACAGGGTGTAGCCAAAAACATTCAGTACTTC CAWSVKGQGVAKNIQYF
TRBJ1-3 TRBV9 . . TGTGCCAGCAGCCCCCATCTGCCTGGAAACACCATATATTTT CASSPHLPGNTIYF
TRBJ2-2 TRBV7-2 . TRBD1 TGTGCCAGCAGTCGGGGGACAGGGTATGCCGGGGAGCTGTTTTTT CASSRGTGYAGELFF
TRBJ2-7 TRBV5-1 many TRBD1 TGCGCCAGCAGCTTGTACACAGGGGACTCCTACGAGCAGTACTTC CASSLYTGDSYEQYF
TRBJ1-3 TRBV28 . . TGTGCCAGCAGGAACGCGGGATCTGGAAACACCATATATTTT CASRNAGSGNTIYF
TRBJ2-4 TRBV19 . TRBD2 TGTGCCAGTAGTCCCGCGTTAGCGGGAGGTTTAGCCAAAAACATTCAGTACTTC CASSPALAGGLAKNIQYF
TRBJ2-2 TRBV5-1 few . TGCGCCAGCAGCTTGTTCGCAGGGGGGCCCGGGGAGCTGTTTTTT CASSLFAGGPGELFF
TRBJ2-1 TRBV4-3 once . TGCGCCAGCAGCCAAAGGAATGAGCAGTTCTTC CASSQRNEQFF
TRBJ2-1 TRBV6-5 . . TGTGCCAGCAGCCGACCAACCAAGGAGCAGTTCTTC CASSRPTKEQFF
TRBJ2-2 TRBV6-6 once TRBD1 TGTGCCAGCAGTTCTACAGGGGATTCGTTGACCGGGGAGCTGTTTTTT CASSSTGDSLTGELFF
TRBJ2-1 TRBV7-3 once TRBD2 TGTGCCAGCAGCTCGCTAGCGGGACATTACAATGAGCAGTTCTTC CASSSLAGHYNEQFF
TRBJ2-3 TRBV6-6 . TRBD2 TGTGCCAGCAGTTCTCCTAGCGGGAGGACAGATACGCAGTATTTT CASSSPSGRTDTQYF
TRBJ1-5 TRBV7-3 . TRBD1 TGTGCCAGCAGCGTAGGGACAGGGGGGAGCAATCAGCCCCAGCATTTT CASSVGTGGSNQPQHF
TRBJ1-3 TRBV19 . . TGTGCCAGTAAAATAGACATCTTCTCTGGAAACACCATATATTTT CASKIDIFSGNTIYF
TRBJ1-2 TRBV9 . TRBD1 TGTGCCAGCAGCCGACCGGACAGGGGGAACTATGGCTACACCTTC CASSRPDRGNYGYTF
TRBJ2-7 TRBV5-6 . . TGTGCCAGCAGCTTGAGACACCTCCCAGAGCAGTACTTC CASSLRHLPEQYF
TRBJ2-3 TRBV30 . . TGTGCCTGGACGTCTGGGGGGAGACGGATAGATACGCAGTATTTT CAWTSGGRRIDTQYF
TRBJ1-1 TRBV19 . . TGTGCCAGTAGTCCCGGTCGACACCCGAACACTGAAGCTTTCTTT CASSPGRHPNTEAFF
TRBJ2-1 TRBV19 . TRBD2 TGTGCCAGTAGTATATGGACTAGCGGGAGCAATGAGCAGTTCTTC CASSIWTSGSNEQFF
TRBJ2-7 TRBV6-1 . . TGTGCCAGCAAAAAGACTCAGAGCTCCTACGAGCAGTACTTC CASKKTQSSYEQYF
TRBJ2-1 TRBV10-2 few TRBD2 TGCGCCAGCAGTGAAGGAGGGAGGGAGACTCGGGACAATGAGCAGTTCTTC CASSEGGRETRDNEQFF
TRBJ2-1 TRBV6-1 . . TGTGCCAGCCGTCCTATCAGGAGCCCGGGGGATGAGCAGTTCTTC CASRPIRSPGDEQFF
TRBJ2-2 TRBV6-4 . . TGTGCCAGCAGGGAACAGGGCACCGGGGAGCTGTTTTTT CASREQGTGELFF
TRBJ2-5 TRBV4-1 . TRBD1 TGCGCCAGCAGCCCTCAATGGGAGACAGGGGCCGAGTACTTC CASSPQWETGAEYF
TRBJ2-2 TRBV5-5 . . TGTGCCAGCAGCTTAGGGTTGGGCAAGAACACCGGGGAGCTGTTTTTT CASSLGLGKNTGELFF
TRBJ1-1 TRBV10-3 few . TGTGCCATCAAGCGGGGGAACACTGAAGCTTTCTTT CAIKRGNTEAFF
TRBJ2-3 TRBV4-2 . TRBD1 TGTGCCAGCAGCCAAGATAGTTCTTTAGGGGACAGGGACACAGATACGCAGTATTTT CASSQDSSLGDRDTDTQYF
TRBJ2-7 TRBV18 . . TGTGCCAGCTCACCGGCCCCCGGGGAGCAGTACTTC CASSPAPGEQYF
TRBJ2-2 TRBV5-3 . TRBD2 TGTGCCAGAAGCTTGGGTCCTAGCGGGGTTTACACCGGGGAGCTGTTTTTT CARSLGPSGVYTGELFF
TRBJ1-2 TRBV2 once . TGTGCCAGCAGTGACCTTCACAGTAACTATGGCTACACCTTC CASSDLHSNYGYTF
TRBJ1-5 TRBV30 . . TGTGCCTGGAGTCCCCAGGGCAATCAGCCCCAGCATTTT CAWSPQGNQPQHF
TRBJ1-6 TRBV4-1 once TRBD1 TGCGCCAGCAGCATAGGTGTCAGGGACAGGTATAATTCACCCCTCCACTTT CASSIGVRDRYNSPLHF
TRBJ2-3 TRBV5-1 . TRBD2 TGCGCCAGCGGCCCGGGTGCTAGCGGGAGGGCCCGCACAGATACGCAGTATTTT CASGPGASGRARTDTQYF
TRBJ2-7 TRBV29-1 . . TGCAGCGCGTCTGGGGGCTATGGTGAGCAGTACTTC CSASGGYGEQYF
TRBJ2-1 TRBV30 . . TGTGCCTGGAGCCTCCTAGGAGCAGCGCGCTCCTACAATGAGCAGTTCTTC CAWSLLGAARSYNEQFF
TRBJ1-2 TRBV5-1 . TRBD1 TGCGCCAGCAGAGGACAGGGGGCGACTTTCTATGGCTACACCTTC CASRGQGATFYGYTF
TRBJ2-1 TRBV19 . . TGTGCCAGTGGTGACAGCTTCTCCTACAATGAGCAGTTCTTC CASGDSFSYNEQFF
TRBJ2-1 TRBV9 . . TGTGCCAGCAGCGTAGAACGACTCTCCTACAATGAGCAGTTCTTC CASSVERLSYNEQFF
TRBJ2-2 TRBV9 . TRBD2 TGTGCCAGCAGCCGGACTAGCGGGGGATGGAACACCGGGGAGCTGTTTTTT CASSRTSGGWNTGELFF
TRBJ2-7 TRBV5-1 . TRBD2 TGCGCCAGCAGAGGACTAGCGGGAGCTACTGACGAGCAGTACTTC CASRGLAGATDEQYF
TRBJ2-3 TRBV5-6 . . TGTGCCAGCAGCTTGGACAGAGTCACAGATACGCAGTATTTT CASSLDRVTDTQYF